This TCR beta chain was sequenced for a study of CD8+ T cells in alopecia areata. Across the whole study: Those patients who were treated received oral tofacitinib, which was given at 5 to 10 mg twice daily for moderate-to-severe alopecia areata.

Reverse transcribed after extraction, RNA yielded cDNA as the sequencing template. Clones were read by immunoSEQ multiplex PCR, and TCRdb kept only the in-frame ones, dropping some. The data contain 150,000 to 250,000 clones, roughly 64% of them singletons. The CDR3 spans 13 residues. CDR1 and CDR2 (germline): SGHRS, YFSETQ. With 4 bases removed from V and 5 bases from J, the gap between germline ends came to 12 bases. The treatment denotes: oral pan-JAK inhibitor, 5-10 mg twice daily. Sorted out of PBMCs were CD4+ T cells and CD8+ T cells. Findings and caveats of the study: Greater clonality was observed in lesional scalp samples, especially alopecia totalis/universalis, versus normal scalp.

As for this clone: Its cognate antigen is unknown.

The input for sequencing was CD4+ T cells sorted from blood, taken at week 24, from a patient treated with tofacitinib. This chain joins TRBV5-1 and TRBJ2-5; D might be TRBD1 (5 bases). The receptor's source is a human donor with alopecia areata. CDR3 DNA sequence: TGCGCCAGCAGCAGGGGATTGGAGGAGACCCAGTACTTC. Translation gives CASSRGLEETQYF.